The clone carrying this T cell receptor beta chain has only a few counts. The same CDR3 also results from other DNA sequences found in this sample. The germline V gene encodes CDR1 SGHTA and CDR2 FQGNSA. V trimming: 5 bases; J trimming: 8 bases; junction bases outside the gene matches: 8. The CDR3 spans 14 residues. The sample is drawn from a study of T cell responses to AZD1222 COVID-19 vaccine. Measured with immunoSEQ multiplex PCR; TCRdb has only the in-frame clones, and not every one. The sample holds 90,000 to 120,000 clones; roughly nine tenths are singletons and the top ten take roughly 3.2%. This TCR came from an adult in good health. The sample was peripheral blood, taken on day 0 of MenACWY control vaccination. The chain carries TRBV7-2 and TRBJ1-4; 7 bases align to TRBD1. Here the CDR3 DNA reads TGTGCCAGCAGCGGCGACAGGGCTTACGAAAAACTGTTTTTT. It encodes CASSGDRAYEKLFF.